These 17 T cell receptor beta chains share one sample of origin, sequenced in a study of blood T cells in healthy people across ages. It was with a sample-barcoded 5' primer and a J-beta primer mix that a second PCR of roughly 7 to 12 cycles was run. MiXCR, applied by TCRdb to the 5' RACE reads, yields one record per CDR3 protein. Here the sample spans about 380,000 distinct CDR3 sequences, about half being singletons. The sample comprised blood. These receptor sequences come from a man in his 60s in good health.

This clonotype has a count of ten or more. The chain carries TRBV10-1 and TRBJ2-5, with 7 positions matching TRBD1. V was pared by 3 bases and J by 4 bases, with 5 bases of the junction left unmatched. The CDR3 spans 14 residues. Germline loops: CDR1 WNHNN, CDR2 SYGVQD (reference sequence). Here the CDR3 DNA reads TGCGCCAGCAGTGAAGGGACAGCCCGAGAGACCCAGTACTTC. It specifies CASSEGTARETQYF.

This sequence joins TRBV5-1 and TRBJ2-6; 8 bases match TRBD1. Losses at the gene ends were 4 bases for V and 1 base for J; bases not matched to a gene: 13. Germline CDR1 reads SGHRS; CDR2 reads YFSETQ. This CDR3 is 19 amino acids long. Here the CDR3 reads CASSPGLGTGGSGANVLTF. CDR3 nucleotides: TGCGCCAGCAGCCCAGGCCTCGGGACAGGTGGATCTGGGGCCAACGTCCTGACTTTC.

The chain couples TRBV7-9 to TRBJ1-6; D is ambiguous. Per the germline V gene, CDR1 is SEHNR and CDR2 is FQNEAQ (reference sequence). This CDR3 comprises 14 residues. Trimming removed 5 bases from V and 9 bases from J, with 14 bases in between. CDR3 protein: CASSLPYVGSPLHF. The CDR3 coding sequence is TGTGCCAGCAGCCTCCCATATGTGGGTTCACCCCTCCACTTT.

The chain carries TRBV7-2 and TRBJ2-6; 7 nucleotides agree with TRBD2. V was pared by 5 bases and J by 2 bases, with 3 bases of the junction left unmatched. Per germline, CDR1 SGHTA and CDR2 FQGNSA. CDR3 length equals 15 residues. The CDR3 spells CASSRAGAGANVLTF. The CDR3 DNA follows: TGTGCCAGCAGCCGCGCGGGGGCTGGGGCCAACGTCCTGACTTTC. Full variable domain (rest looked up from reference TRBV7-2 and TRBJ2-6): GAGVSQSPSNKVTEKGKDVELRCDPISGHTALYWYRQSLGQGLEFLIYFQGNSAPDKSGLPSDRFSAERTGGSVSTLTIQRTQQEDSAVYLCASSRAGAGANVLTFGAGSRLTVL.

This clonotype was detected many times. The chain employs TRBV6-6 and TRBJ2-5; D uncertain. V shed 5 bases and J shed 5 bases, with 15 bases lying between them. Germline V gene sequence: CDR1 MNHNY, CDR2 SVGAGI (reference sequence). The CDR3 loop spans 14 amino acids. CDR3 bases: TGTGCCAGCAGTCCCCAGCAGGTGGGGGAGACCCAGTACTTC. It is translated as CASSPQQVGETQYF.

The V and J genes are TRBV12-3 or TRBV12-4 and TRBJ2-2, with 7 nucleotides matching TRBD1. With 5 bases clipped from V and 5 bases from J, the junction kept 8 bases outside the gene matches. The CDR3 runs 15 residues. The chain's CDR3 is CASSPTGIGTGELFF. CDR3 sequence (DNA): TGTGCCAGCAGTCCGACAGGGATTGGAACCGGGGAGCTGTTTTTT.

The DNA of the CDR3 is TGTGCCAGCAGCGTAGCCCTCCCATCCAATGAGCAGTTCTTC. It specifies CASSVALPSNEQFF. The chain is built from TRBV9 and TRBJ2-1, with no clear D. The germline gives CDR1 SGDLS, CDR2 YYNGEE. There are 14 residues in the CDR3. The V end was cut by 0 bases, the J end by 6 bases, with 10 bases between.

The rearrangement links TRBV2 to TRBJ2-5, with D possibly matching TRBD1 (6 bases). Germline CDR1 reads SNHLY; CDR2 reads FYNNEI. This CDR3 is built from 13 residues. With 3 bases removed from V and 5 bases from J, the gap between germline ends came to 10 bases. The CDR3 sequence: CASSETGWETQYF. The CDR3 DNA follows: TGTGCCAGCAGTGAGACAGGATGGGAGACCCAGTACTTC.

The rearrangement uses TRBV5-1 and TRBJ2-3; D perhaps matches TRBD1 (6 bases). Trimming pared 1 base from V and 3 bases from J, leaving 18 bases between. The CDR3 spans 17 residues. Germline V gene data show CDR1 as SGHRS and CDR2 as YFSETQ. CDR3 in DNA: TGCGCCAGCAGCTTGAGGGGGTCAGGGGTTCCGACAGATACGCAGTATTTT. Encoded protein: CASSLRGSGVPTDTQYF. Using reference TRBV5-1 and TRBJ2-3 for the parts outside the CDR3, the full variable domain is KAGVTQTPRYLIKTRGQQVTLSCSPISGHRSVSWYQQTPGQGLQFLFEYFSETQRNKGNFPGRFSGRQFSNSRSEMNVSTLELGDSALYLCASSLRGSGVPTDTQYFGPGTRLTVL.

The sample holds a few counts of this clonotype. The chain is built from TRBV11-1 and TRBJ2-5; 8 bases align to TRBD1. With 5 bases clipped from V and 5 bases from J, the junction kept 13 bases outside the gene matches. CDR1 is SGHAT, CDR2 FQDESV, per germline (reference sequence). This CDR3 contains 16 residues. The CDR3 nucleotides are TGTGCCAGCAGCCCTGGCTCGCTAACAGGGGGGGAGACCCAGTACTTC. It yields the protein CASSPGSLTGGETQYF.

This chain links TRBV12-3 or TRBV12-4 with TRBJ1-2; 11 nucleotides agree with TRBD1. This CDR3 is built from 15 residues. The V and J ends lost 6 bases and 7 bases, in that order; junction bases with no gene match: 10. CDR3 protein: CASRTKDRGHRGYTF. The CDR3 coding sequence is TGTGCCAGCAGAACCAAGGACAGGGGGCATCGTGGCTACACCTTC.

The chain uses TRBV15 and TRBJ2-1, with D hard to call. Germline CDR1 and CDR2: LNHNV and YYDKDF (reference sequence). V was trimmed by 0 bases and J by 5 bases, leaving 8 bases between them. The length of the CDR3 is 14 residues. DNA of the CDR3: TGTGCCACCAGCAGAGACAGGATGGACAATGAGCAGTTCTTC. Its protein product is CATSRDRMDNEQFF.

As DNA, the CDR3 is TGTGCCAGCAGTGGCCATATGAACACTGAAGCTTTCTTT. It is translated as CASSGHMNTEAFF. The J gene is TRBJ1-1, the V gene TRBV6-2 or TRBV6-3; no definite D call. Germline assignment: CDR1 MNHEY and CDR2 SVGEGT. There are 13 residues in the CDR3. V was shortened by 5 bases and J by 0 bases, with 7 bases between the two germline ends.

CDR3 loop: CATSDCGDREQETQYF. The CDR3 DNA reads TGTGCCACCAGTGATTGTGGGGACAGGGAACAAGAGACCCAGTACTTC. V gene TRBV24-1 combines with J gene TRBJ2-5, with TRBD1 identical over 9 bases. CDR3 length: 16 amino acids. V trimming: 2 bases; J trimming: 2 bases; junction bases outside the gene matches: 5. Germline CDR1 KGHDR, CDR2 SFDVKD.

This chain joins TRBV20-1 and TRBJ2-3, with 12 nucleotides matching TRBD2. Per germline, CDR1 DFQATT and CDR2 SNEGSKA (reference sequence). CDR3 length: 16 residues. The V segment lost 0 bases and the J segment 4 bases; nucleotides outside the gene matches: 5. The CDR3 DNA reads as TGCAGTGCTAGAGATGCCCCTAGCGGGAGGGCAGATACGCAGTATTTT. Translated, it gives CSARDAPSGRADTQYF.

The rearrangement links TRBV13 to TRBJ2-7; 7 nucleotides agree with TRBD1. Germline values: CDR1 PRHDT, CDR2 FYEKMQ (reference sequence). This CDR3 region has 17 residues. The V segment lost 0 bases and the J segment 3 bases; nucleotides outside the gene matches: 11. CDR3 coding DNA: TGTGCCAGCAGCTTAGGCCGAGGGGGCCGGCTTATCTACGAGCAGTACTTC. Translated: CASSLGRGGRLIYEQYF.

The chain combines TRBV6-2 or TRBV6-3 with TRBJ2-3; 9 bases are a match to TRBD2. V dropped 4 bases and J dropped 3; count of bases not matched to a gene: 2. The germline V gene has CDR1 MNHEY and CDR2 SVGEGT. This CDR3 spans 14 amino acids. The chain's CDR3 is CASSWTSATDTQYF. The CDR3 nucleotides are TGTGCCAGCAGTTGGACTAGCGCGACAGATACGCAGTATTTT.